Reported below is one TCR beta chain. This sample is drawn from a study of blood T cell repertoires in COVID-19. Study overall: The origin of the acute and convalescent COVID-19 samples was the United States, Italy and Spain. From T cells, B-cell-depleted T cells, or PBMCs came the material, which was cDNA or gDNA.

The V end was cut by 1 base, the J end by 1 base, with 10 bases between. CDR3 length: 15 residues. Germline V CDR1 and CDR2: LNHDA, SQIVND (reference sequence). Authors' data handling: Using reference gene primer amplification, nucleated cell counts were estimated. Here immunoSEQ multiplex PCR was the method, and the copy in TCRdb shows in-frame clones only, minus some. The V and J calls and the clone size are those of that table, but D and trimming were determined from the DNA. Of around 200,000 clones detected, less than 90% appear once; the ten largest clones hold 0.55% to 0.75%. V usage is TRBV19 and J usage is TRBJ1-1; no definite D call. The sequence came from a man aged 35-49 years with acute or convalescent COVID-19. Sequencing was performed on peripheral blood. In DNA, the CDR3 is TGTGCCAGTAGTATAGTTGGGCAGGCGAACACTGAAGCTTTCTTT. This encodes CASSIVGQANTEAFF. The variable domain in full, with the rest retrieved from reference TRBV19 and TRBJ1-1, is DGGITQSPKYLFRKEGQNVTLSCEQNLNHDAMYWYRQDPGQGLRLIYYSQIVNDFQKGDIAEGYSVSREKKESFPLTVTSAQKNPTAFYLCASSIVGQANTEAFFGQGTRLTVV.